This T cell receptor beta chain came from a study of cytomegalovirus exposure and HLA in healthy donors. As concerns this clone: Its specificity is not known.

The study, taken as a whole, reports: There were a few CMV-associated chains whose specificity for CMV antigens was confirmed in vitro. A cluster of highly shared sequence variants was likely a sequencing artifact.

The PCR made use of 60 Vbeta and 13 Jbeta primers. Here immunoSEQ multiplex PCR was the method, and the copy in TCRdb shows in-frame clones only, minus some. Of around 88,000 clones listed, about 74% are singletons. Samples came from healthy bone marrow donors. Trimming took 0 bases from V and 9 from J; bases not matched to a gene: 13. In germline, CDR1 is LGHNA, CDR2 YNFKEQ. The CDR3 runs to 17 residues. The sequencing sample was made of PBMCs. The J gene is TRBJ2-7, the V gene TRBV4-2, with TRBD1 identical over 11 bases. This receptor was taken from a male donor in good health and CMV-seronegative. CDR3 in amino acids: CASSQDPRTGGPLRQYF. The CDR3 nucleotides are TGTGCCAGCAGCCAAGATCCTCGGACAGGGGGCCCCCTAAGGCAGTACTTC.